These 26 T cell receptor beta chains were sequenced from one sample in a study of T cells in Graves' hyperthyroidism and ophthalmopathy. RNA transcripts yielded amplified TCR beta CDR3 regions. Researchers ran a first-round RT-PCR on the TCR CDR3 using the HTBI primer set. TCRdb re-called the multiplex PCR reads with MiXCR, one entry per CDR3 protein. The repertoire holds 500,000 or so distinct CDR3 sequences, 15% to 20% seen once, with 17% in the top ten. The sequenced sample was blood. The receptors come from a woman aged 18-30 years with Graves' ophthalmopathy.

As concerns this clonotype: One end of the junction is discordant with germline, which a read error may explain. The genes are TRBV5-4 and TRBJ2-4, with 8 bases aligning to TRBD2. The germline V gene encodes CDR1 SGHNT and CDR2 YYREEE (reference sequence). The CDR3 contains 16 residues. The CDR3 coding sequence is TGTGCCAGCAGCTTGGGCAGCGGGAGTAAGAAAAACGTTCAGTACTTC. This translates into CASSLGSGSKKNVQYF.

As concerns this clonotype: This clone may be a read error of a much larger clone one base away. In nucleotides, the CDR3 is TGTGCCAGCAGCTCAGCAGTTCACCCGCCGGGAGGCTACACCTTC. This codes for CASSSAVHPPGGYTF. V gene TRBV7-8 combines with J gene TRBJ1-2, with D unclear. V shed 4 bases and J shed 8 bases, with 20 bases lying between them. CDR1 and CDR2 from the germline V gene are SGHVS and FQNEAQ. CDR3 length equals 15 residues.

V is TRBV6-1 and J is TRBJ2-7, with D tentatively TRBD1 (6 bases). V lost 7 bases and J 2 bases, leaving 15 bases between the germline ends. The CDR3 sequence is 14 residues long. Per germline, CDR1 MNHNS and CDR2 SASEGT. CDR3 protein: CASIETGLAYEQYF. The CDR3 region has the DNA TGTGCCAGCATCGAGACAGGACTCGCCTACGAGCAGTACTTC.

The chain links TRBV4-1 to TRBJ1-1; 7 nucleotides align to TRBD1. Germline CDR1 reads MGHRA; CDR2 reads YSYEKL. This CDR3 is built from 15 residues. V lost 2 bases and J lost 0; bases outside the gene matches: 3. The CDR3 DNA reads TGCGCCAGCAGCCAATTGACAGGGATGAACACTGAAGCTTTCTTT. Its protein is CASSQLTGMNTEAFF.

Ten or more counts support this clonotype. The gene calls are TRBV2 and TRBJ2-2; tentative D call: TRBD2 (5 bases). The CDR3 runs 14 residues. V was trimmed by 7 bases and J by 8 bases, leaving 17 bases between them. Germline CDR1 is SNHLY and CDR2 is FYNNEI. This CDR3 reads CASMVASSFGELFF. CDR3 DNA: TGTGCCAGCATGGTCGCTAGCTCCTTTGGGGAGCTGTTTTTT.

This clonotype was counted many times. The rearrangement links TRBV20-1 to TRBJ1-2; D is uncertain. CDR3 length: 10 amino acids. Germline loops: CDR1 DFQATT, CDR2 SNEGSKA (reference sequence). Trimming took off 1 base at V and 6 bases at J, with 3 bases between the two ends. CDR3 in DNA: TGCAGTGCTAGAGGGGATGGCTACACCTTC. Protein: CSARGDGYTF.

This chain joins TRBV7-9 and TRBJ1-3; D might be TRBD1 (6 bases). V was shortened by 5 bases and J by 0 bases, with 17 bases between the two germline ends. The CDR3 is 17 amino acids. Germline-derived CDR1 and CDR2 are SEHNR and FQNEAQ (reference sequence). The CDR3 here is CASSPPGGALSGNTIYF. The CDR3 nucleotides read TGTGCCAGCAGCCCCCCGGGGGGGGCCCTCTCTGGAAACACCATATATTTT.

CDR3 in DNA: TGCAGTGCTCCGGGACTCAGGAGCTCCTACGAGCAGTACTTC. Protein sequence: CSAPGLRSSYEQYF. The chain combines TRBV20-1 with TRBJ2-7, with a possible D match to TRBD2 (6 bases). V lost 5 bases and J 0 bases, leaving 14 bases between the germline ends. This CDR3 spans 14 amino acids. Germline lookup yields CDR1 DFQATT and CDR2 SNEGSKA (reference sequence).

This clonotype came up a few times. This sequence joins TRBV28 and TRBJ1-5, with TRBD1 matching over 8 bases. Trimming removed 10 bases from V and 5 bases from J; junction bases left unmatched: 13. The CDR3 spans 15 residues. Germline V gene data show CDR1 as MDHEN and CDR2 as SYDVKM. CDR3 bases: TGTGCCAATGGACCCCGGACAGGGAGCTATCAGCCCCAGCATTTT. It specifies CANGPRTGSYQPQHF.

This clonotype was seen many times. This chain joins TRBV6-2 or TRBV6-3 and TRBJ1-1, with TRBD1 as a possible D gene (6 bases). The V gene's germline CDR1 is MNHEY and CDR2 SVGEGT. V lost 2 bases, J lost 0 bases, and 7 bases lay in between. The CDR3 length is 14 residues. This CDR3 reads CASSYTGLNTEAFF. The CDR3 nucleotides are TGTGCCAGCAGTTACACAGGGCTGAACACTGAAGCTTTCTTT.

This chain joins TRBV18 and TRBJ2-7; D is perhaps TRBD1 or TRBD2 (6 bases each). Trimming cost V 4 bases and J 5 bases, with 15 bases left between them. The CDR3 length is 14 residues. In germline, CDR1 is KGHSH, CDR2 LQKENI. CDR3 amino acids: CASSRDGGLNEQYF. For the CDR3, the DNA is TGTGCCAGCTCACGGGATGGGGGGCTCAACGAGCAGTACTTC.

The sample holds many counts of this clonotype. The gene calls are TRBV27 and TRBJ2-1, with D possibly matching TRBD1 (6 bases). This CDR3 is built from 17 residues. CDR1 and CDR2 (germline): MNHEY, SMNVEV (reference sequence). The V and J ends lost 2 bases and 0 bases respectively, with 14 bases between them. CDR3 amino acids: CASSLERDTYSYNEQFF. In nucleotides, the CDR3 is TGTGCCAGCAGTTTAGAGAGGGACACCTACTCCTACAATGAGCAGTTCTTC.

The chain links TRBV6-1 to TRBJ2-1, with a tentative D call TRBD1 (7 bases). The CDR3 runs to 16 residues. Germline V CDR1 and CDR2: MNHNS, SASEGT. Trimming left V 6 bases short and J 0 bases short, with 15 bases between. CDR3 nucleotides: TGTGCCAGCAGCCCAGGGGGGCCAGACTCCTACAATGAGCAGTTCTTC. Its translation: CASSPGGPDSYNEQFF.

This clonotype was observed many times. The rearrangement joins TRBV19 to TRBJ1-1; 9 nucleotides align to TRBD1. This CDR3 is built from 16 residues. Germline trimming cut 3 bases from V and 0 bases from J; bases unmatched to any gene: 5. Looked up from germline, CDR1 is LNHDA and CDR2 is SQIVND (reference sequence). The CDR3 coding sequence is TGTGCCAGTAGTATCTTAGGGACAGGGATGAACACTGAAGCTTTCTTT. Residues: CASSILGTGMNTEAFF.

The CDR3 protein is CAIKGVSSYEQYF. The CDR3 nucleotides read TGTGCCATCAAGGGGGTTAGCTCCTACGAGCAGTACTTC. The V gene is TRBV10-3, the J gene TRBJ2-7, with D possibly being TRBD1 (6 bases). V lost 7 bases and J 0 bases, leaving 10 bases between the germline ends. Germline CDR1 reads ENHRY; CDR2 reads SYGVKD. CDR3 length: 13 amino acids.

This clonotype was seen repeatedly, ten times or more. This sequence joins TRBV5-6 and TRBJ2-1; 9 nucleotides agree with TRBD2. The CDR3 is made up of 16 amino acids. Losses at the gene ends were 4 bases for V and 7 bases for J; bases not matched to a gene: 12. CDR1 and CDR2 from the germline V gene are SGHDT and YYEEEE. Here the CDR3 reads CASSLLSGSGWNEQFF. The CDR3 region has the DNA TGTGCCAGCAGCCTACTTAGCGGGAGCGGATGGAATGAGCAGTTCTTC.

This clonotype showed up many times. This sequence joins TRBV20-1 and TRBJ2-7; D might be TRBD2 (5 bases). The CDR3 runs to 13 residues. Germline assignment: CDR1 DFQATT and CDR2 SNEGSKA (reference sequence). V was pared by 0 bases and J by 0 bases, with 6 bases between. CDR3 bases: TGCAGTGCTAGAGACGGAGGCTCCTACGAGCAGTACTTC. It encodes CSARDGGSYEQYF.

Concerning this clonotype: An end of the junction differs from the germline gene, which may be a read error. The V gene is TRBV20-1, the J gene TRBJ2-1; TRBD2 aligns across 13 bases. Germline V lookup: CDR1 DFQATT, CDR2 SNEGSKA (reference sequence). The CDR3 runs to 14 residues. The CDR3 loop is CSATGLAGAGEQLF. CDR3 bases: TGCAGTGCAACCGGACTAGCGGGAGCGGGTGAGCAGCTCTTC.

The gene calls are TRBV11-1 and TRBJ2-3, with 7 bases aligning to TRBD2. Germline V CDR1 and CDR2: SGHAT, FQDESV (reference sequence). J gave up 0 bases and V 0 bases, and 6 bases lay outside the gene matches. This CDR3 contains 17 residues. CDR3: CASSLAGAGRSTDTQYF. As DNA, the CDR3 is TGTGCCAGCAGCTTAGCCGGAGCGGGAAGAAGCACAGATACGCAGTATTTT.

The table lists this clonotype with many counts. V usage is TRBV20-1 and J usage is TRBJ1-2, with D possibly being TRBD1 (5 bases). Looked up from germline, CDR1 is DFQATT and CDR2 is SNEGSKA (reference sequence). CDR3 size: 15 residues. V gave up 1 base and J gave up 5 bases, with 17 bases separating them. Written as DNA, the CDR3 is TGCAGTGCTAGAGCCCAAAAAGACAGATTTTATGGCTACACCTTC. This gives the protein CSARAQKDRFYGYTF.

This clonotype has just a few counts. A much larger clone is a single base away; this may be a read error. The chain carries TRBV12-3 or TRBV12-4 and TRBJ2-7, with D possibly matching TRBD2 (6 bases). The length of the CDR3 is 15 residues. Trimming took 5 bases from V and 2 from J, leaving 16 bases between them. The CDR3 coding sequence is TGTGCCAGCAGTCCGTCCAGCGGGTTCCCCTACGAGCAGTACTTC. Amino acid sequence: CASSPSSGFPYEQYF.

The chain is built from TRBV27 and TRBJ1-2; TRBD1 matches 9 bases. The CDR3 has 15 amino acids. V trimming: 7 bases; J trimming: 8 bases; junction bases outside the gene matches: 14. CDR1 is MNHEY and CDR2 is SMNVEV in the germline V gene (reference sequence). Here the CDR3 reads CASTTGQGPLRGYTF. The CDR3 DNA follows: TGTGCCAGCACGACGGGACAGGGACCCCTCAGGGGCTACACCTTC.

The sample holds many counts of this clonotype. The CDR3 DNA follows: TGTGCCAGCAGTTTCGGAGCGGGGGTACAAGAGACCCAGTACTTC. Its protein product is CASSFGAGVQETQYF. The chain couples TRBV12-3 or TRBV12-4 to TRBJ2-5; TRBD2 matches at 8 bases. V shed 3 bases, J shed 2 bases, and the junction held 5 bases outside the gene matches. The CDR3 loop spans 15 amino acids.

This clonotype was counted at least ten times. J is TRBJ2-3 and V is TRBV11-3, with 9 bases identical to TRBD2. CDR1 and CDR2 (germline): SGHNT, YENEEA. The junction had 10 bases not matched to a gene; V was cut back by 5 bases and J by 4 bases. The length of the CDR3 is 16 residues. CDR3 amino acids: CASSRTAGGLADTQYF. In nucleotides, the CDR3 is TGTGCCAGCAGCCGTACAGCGGGGGGACTCGCAGATACGCAGTATTTT.

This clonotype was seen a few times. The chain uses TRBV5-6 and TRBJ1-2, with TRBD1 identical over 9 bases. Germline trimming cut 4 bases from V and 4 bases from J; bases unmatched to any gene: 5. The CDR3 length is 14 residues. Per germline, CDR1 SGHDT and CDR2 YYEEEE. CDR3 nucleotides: TGTGCCAGCAGCGCGGACAGGGGTACCTATGGCTACACCTTC. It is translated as CASSADRGTYGYTF.

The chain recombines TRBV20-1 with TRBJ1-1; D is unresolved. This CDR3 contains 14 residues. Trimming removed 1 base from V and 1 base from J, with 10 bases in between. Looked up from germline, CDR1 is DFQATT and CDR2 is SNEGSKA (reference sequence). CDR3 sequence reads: CSARAGDTNTEAFF. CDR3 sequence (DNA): TGCAGTGCTAGAGCCGGGGATACGAACACTGAAGCTTTCTTT.